What follows are 19 T cell receptor beta chains derived from one specimen sequenced in a study of cytotoxic CD8 clonotypes in ibrutinib-treated CLL. Using immunoSEQ multiplex PCR, the repertoire was profiled, and TCRdb retains in-frame clones only, with some absent. Of approximately 350,000 clones in the sample, roughly 70% are singletons; the top ten hold roughly 6%. The starting material was PBMCs, obtained after 36 months of ibrutinib treatment. The receptors originated from a human donor with chronic lymphocytic leukemia.

CDR3 region: CASRPKGPFSNQPQHF. CDR3 DNA sequence: TGTGCCAGCAGACCTAAAGGGCCTTTTAGCAATCAGCCCCAGCATTTT. This chain connects TRBV27 to TRBJ1-5; D not resolved. Between the trimmed V and J ends, which lost 6 bases and 0 bases, there was a span of 15 bases. The CDR3 spans 16 residues. CDR1 and CDR2 (germline): MNHEY, SMNVEV (reference sequence).

This clone was recorded a few times. This chain links TRBV19 with TRBJ1-5; no definite D call. The length of the CDR3 is 19 residues. Looked up from germline, CDR1 is LNHDA and CDR2 is SQIVND (reference sequence). V was cut by 1 base and J by 0 bases, with 19 bases left in between. The CDR3 sequence is CASSIGEVIRGFSNQPQHF. CDR3 bases: TGTGCCAGTAGTATAGGGGAAGTGATTCGCGGCTTTAGCAATCAGCCCCAGCATTTT.

This chain joins TRBV29-1 and TRBJ1-4; 9 positions match TRBD1. Per germline, CDR1 SQVTM and CDR2 ANQGSEA. With 6 bases clipped from V and 6 bases from J, the junction kept 5 bases outside the gene matches. The CDR3 spans 13 residues. Here the CDR3 DNA reads TGCAGCGTCGTACAGGGGGCGGATGAAAAACTGTTTTTT. It is translated as CSVVQGADEKLFF.

This chain connects TRBV15 to TRBJ2-2; D is unresolved. The CDR3 totals 14 residues. The V end lost 0 bases, the J end lost 3 bases, and 5 bases lay between the germline ends. Germline-derived CDR1 and CDR2 are LNHNV and YYDKDF (reference sequence). The CDR3 is CATSREGYTGELFF. In nucleotides, the CDR3 is TGTGCCACCAGCAGAGAAGGGTACACCGGGGAGCTGTTTTTT.

This chain links TRBV5-6 with TRBJ2-1; D not certain. The CDR3 consists of 17 residues. Trimming cost V 1 base and J 1 base, with 15 bases left between them. Germline V gene sequence: CDR1 SGHDT, CDR2 YYEEEE. The CDR3 DNA follows: TGTGCCAGCAGCTTGAACCCGGGCCTACGATCCTACAATGAGCAGTTCTTC. It specifies CASSLNPGLRSYNEQFF.

The CDR3 loop is CASNRGGGQDEQYF. CDR3 nucleotides: TGCGCCAGCAACCGTGGGGGAGGTCAGGACGAGCAGTACTTC. The genes are TRBV5-1 and TRBJ2-7; D is perhaps TRBD2 (6 bases). Germline V lookup: CDR1 SGHRS, CDR2 YFSETQ. Deletions cut 6 bases from V and 5 bases from J, with 18 bases between. The CDR3 consists of 14 residues.

This clone occurred once. J is TRBJ2-3 and V is TRBV7-9; unclear D gene. Trimming stripped 5 bases from V and 4 bases from J, with 10 bases between. This CDR3 contains 13 residues. Germline CDR1 is SEHNR and CDR2 is FQNEAQ (reference sequence). CDR3 in DNA: TGTGCCAGCAGCATGAGCCGTTCAGATACGCAGTATTTT. Amino acids: CASSMSRSDTQYF.

This clone was detected a few times. The chain joins TRBV2 to TRBJ2-6; TRBD2 aligns across 10 bases. Unmatched junction bases numbered 5, after V lost 4 bases and J lost 2 bases. Germline CDR1 is SNHLY and CDR2 is FYNNEI. This CDR3 contains 17 residues. CDR3 coding DNA: TGTGCCAGCAGTGCAGGTAGCGGGAGGACTGGGGCCAACGTCCTGACTTTC. It encodes CASSAGSGRTGANVLTF. Drawing the rest from reference TRBV2 and TRBJ2-6, the complete variable domain is EPEVTQTPSHQVTQMGQEVILRCVPISNHLYFYWYRQILGQKVEFLVSFYNNEISEKSEIFDDQFSVERPDGSNFTLKIRSTKLEDSAMYFCASSAGSGRTGANVLTFGAGSRLTVL.

A word on this clone: Mismatch with germline at one junction end may stem from a read error. The chain joins TRBV5-1 to TRBJ2-7; 8 bases line up with TRBD1. This CDR3 region has 12 residues. CDR1 and CDR2 from the germline V gene are SGHRS and YFSETQ. CDR3 in amino acids: CASRLGQDEQYF. Written as DNA, the CDR3 is TGCGCCAGCAGATTGGGACAGGACGAGCAGTACTTC.

The chain has TRBV5-1 and TRBJ1-1, with D unclear. The CDR3 contains 14 residues. The V gene's germline CDR1 is SGHRS and CDR2 YFSETQ. Between the trimmed V and J ends, which lost 1 base and 5 bases, there was a span of 12 bases. The DNA of the CDR3 is TGCGCCAGCAGCTTGTGGGTACGACGAACTGAAGCTTTCTTT. This encodes CASSLWVRRTEAFF. Supplemented by reference TRBV5-1 and TRBJ1-1, the full variable domain reads KAGVTQTPRYLIKTRGQQVTLSCSPISGHRSVSWYQQTPGQGLQFLFEYFSETQRNKGNFPGRFSGRQFSNSRSEMNVSTLELGDSALYLCASSLWVRRTEAFFGQGTRLTVV.

This sequence joins TRBV5-1 and TRBJ2-2, with 13 nucleotides matching TRBD2. Germline V gives CDR1 SGHRS, CDR2 YFSETQ. V dropped 3 bases and J dropped 6; count of bases not matched to a gene: 5. The CDR3 is 16 residues long. CDR3 sequence: CASSSQLAGGPGELFF. The CDR3 DNA reads as TGCGCCAGCAGCTCGCAACTAGCGGGAGGGCCCGGGGAGCTGTTTTTT.

The chain is built from TRBV27 and TRBJ2-5, with D tentatively TRBD1 or TRBD2 (6 bases each). CDR1 is MNHEY, CDR2 SMNVEV, per germline (reference sequence). V was clipped by 5 bases and J by 5 bases, with 15 bases between them. The CDR3 is made up of 14 amino acids. CDR3 sequence (DNA): TGTGCCAGCAGTCCTGGTGGGGGGCGTGAGACCCAGTACTTC. Amino acid sequence: CASSPGGGRETQYF.

The gene calls are TRBV29-1 and TRBJ2-7; no clear D. Germline V gene lookup returns CDR1 SQVTM and CDR2 ANQGSEA. V lost 0 bases and J 2 bases, leaving 8 bases between the germline ends. The CDR3 contains 13 residues. The CDR3 nucleotides are TGCAGCGTTGAAGACGCCGGTACCTACGAGCAGTACTTC. Translating gives CSVEDAGTYEQYF.

This clone was seen a few times. This chain connects TRBV27 to TRBJ2-5, with a weak D call TRBD1 (6 bases). The CDR3 spans 16 residues. The germline gives CDR1 MNHEY, CDR2 SMNVEV (reference sequence). V was clipped by 5 bases and J by 5 bases, with 21 bases between them. CDR3 coding DNA: TGTGCCAGCAGTCACCTACCAAGGGGGTCGGGTGAGACCCAGTACTTC. This translates into CASSHLPRGSGETQYF.

This clone appeared a single time. The chain has TRBV28 and TRBJ2-5; TRBD1 is a possible D gene (6 bases). Per the germline V gene, CDR1 is MDHEN and CDR2 is SYDVKM. Trimming shortened V by 6 bases and J by 5 bases, and 19 bases separated the two germline ends. The CDR3 consists of 15 residues. CDR3 nucleotide sequence: TGTGCCAGCAGGCCACAGGGCCAGGGGAGTGAGACCCAGTACTTC. This gives the protein CASRPQGQGSETQYF.

This chain uses TRBV6-5 with TRBJ2-1; TRBD1 is a possible D gene (7 bases). Trimming left V 4 bases short and J 2 bases short, with 12 bases between. Germline CDR1 MNHEY, CDR2 SVGAGI. The CDR3 is 15 amino acids. In DNA, the CDR3 is TGTGCCAGCAGTTCCGGGGGACAGACCTACAATGAGCAGTTCTTC. Translating it yields CASSSGGQTYNEQFF.

The rearrangement joins TRBV13 to TRBJ2-7; 10 bases are a match to TRBD1. The CDR3 contains 14 residues. Germline values: CDR1 PRHDT, CDR2 FYEKMQ (reference sequence). J lost 4 bases, V lost 4 bases, and 4 bases had no gene match. CDR3: CASSSPGQGYEQYF. The CDR3 DNA reads TGTGCCAGCAGCTCGCCGGGACAGGGGTACGAGCAGTACTTC.

The chain combines TRBV18 with TRBJ2-2; either TRBD1 or TRBD2 may fit D (5 bases each). CDR3 length equals 14 residues. Germline-derived CDR1 and CDR2 are KGHSH and LQKENI. Trimming removed 8 bases from V and 2 bases from J, with 12 bases in between. CDR3 region: CASTRDLNTGELFF. Written as DNA, the CDR3 is TGTGCCAGCACCCGGGACCTCAACACCGGGGAGCTGTTTTTT.

This clone was picked up a small number of times. The CDR3, as DNA: TGCGCCAGCAGCCAAGTATTGGGGAATTCACCCCTCCACTTT. It yields the protein CASSQVLGNSPLHF. V and J are TRBV4-1 and TRBJ1-6, with D hard to call. The germline V and J ends were trimmed by 1 base and 7 bases, with 8 bases remaining between them. From germline, CDR1 is MGHRA and CDR2 YSYEKL. The CDR3 covers 14 residues.